These 13 T cell receptor beta chains were sequenced from one sample in a study of blood T cell repertoires in COVID-19. The repertoire was sequenced with immunoSEQ multiplex PCR; TCRdb's copy has only in-frame clones and lacks some. The table records around 500,000 clones, less than 90% of them present only once. Material for sequencing was PBMCs or T cells enriched from blood (not recorded which). Receptors were obtained from a woman aged 55 to 70 who had recovered from COVID-19.

The chain employs TRBV5-5 and TRBJ1-5; 7 positions agree with TRBD1. Trimming removed 4 bases from V and 2 bases from J; junction bases left unmatched: 15. Germline loops: CDR1 SGHKS, CDR2 YYEKEE (reference sequence). This CDR3 comprises 18 residues. The CDR3 spells CASSPVGTGVGGNQPQHF. CDR3 DNA: TGTGCCAGCAGCCCCGTAGGCACAGGGGTTGGAGGCAATCAGCCCCAGCATTTT.

This rearrangement joins TRBV14 to TRBJ2-1; 12 bases match TRBD2. The CDR3 spans 17 residues. The germline CDR1 and CDR2 sequences are SGHDN and FVKESK. The V gene end was trimmed by 0 bases and the J gene end by 10 bases; junction bases not matched to a gene: 10. CDR3 in DNA: TGTGCCAGCAGCCAAGATAGGACGTGGACTAGCGGGGCAGAGCAGTTCTTC. It specifies CASSQDRTWTSGAEQFF.

This clone was seen a few times. The sample carries other DNA sequences with the same CDR3. J is TRBJ1-1 and V is TRBV20-1; maybe TRBD1 (5 bases). This CDR3 has 11 amino acids. V lost 1 base and J 10 bases, leaving 10 bases between the germline ends. Germline CDR1 is DFQATT and CDR2 is SNEGSKA (reference sequence). As DNA, the CDR3 is TGCAGTGCTAGAGCTCCCGGGGGAGCTTTCTTT. Protein sequence: CSARAPGGAFF.

J is TRBJ2-2 and V is TRBV24-1; D ambiguous. Trimming stripped 6 bases from V and 10 bases from J, with 8 bases between. Germline V CDR1 and CDR2: KGHDR, SFDVKD. The CDR3 is 11 residues long. As DNA, the CDR3 is TGTGCCACCAGTCCCGCAGTGGAGCTGTTTTTT. Its translation is CATSPAVELFF.

This clone was counted only a few times. The chain combines TRBV6-4 with TRBJ1-5, with TRBD1 matching 7 bases. Trimming cost V 3 bases and J 5 bases; bases outside gene matches: 7. The CDR3 loop spans 15 amino acids. Germline-derived CDR1 and CDR2 are MRHNA and SNTAGT. Here the CDR3 reads CASSESGGGHQPQHF. CDR3 DNA: TGTGCCAGCAGTGAGAGCGGAGGGGGCCATCAGCCCCAGCATTTT.

The rearrangement links TRBV15 to TRBJ1-1, with TRBD1 as a possible D gene (5 bases). The CDR3 has 14 amino acids. Trimming removed 0 bases at V and 6 bases at J, with 11 bases between. Germline V gene lookup returns CDR1 LNHNV and CDR2 YYDKDF (reference sequence). This CDR3 reads CATSRDGRVAEAFF. CDR3 DNA sequence: TGTGCCACCAGCAGAGATGGCAGGGTCGCTGAAGCTTTCTTT. Supplemented by reference TRBV15 and TRBJ1-1, the full variable domain reads DAMVIQNPRYQVTQFGKPVTLSCSQTLNHNVMYWYQQKSSQAPKLLFHYYDKDFNNEADTPDNFQSRRPNTSFCFLDIRSPGLGDTAMYLCATSRDGRVAEAFFGQGTRLTVV.

This chain uses TRBV5-1 with TRBJ2-7, with D possibly being TRBD2 (6 bases). Germline CDR1 reads SGHRS; CDR2 reads YFSETQ. With 5 bases removed from V and 2 bases from J, the gap between germline ends came to 11 bases. The CDR3 runs 13 residues. Here the CDR3 DNA reads TGCGCCAGCAGGCGGGGTGACACCTACGAGCAGTACGTC. Amino acids: CASRRGDTYEQYV.

V is TRBV3-1 (or the pseudogene TRBV3-2) and J is TRBJ1-5; perhaps TRBD1 as D (5 bases). This CDR3 comprises 16 residues. Trimming stripped 1 base from V and 1 base from J, with 11 bases between. Germline CDR1 reads LGHDT; CDR2 reads YNNKEL (reference sequence). CDR3: CASSQGIRGSNQPQHF. CDR3 DNA sequence: TGTGCCAGCAGCCAAGGAATAAGGGGAAGCAATCAGCCCCAGCATTTT.

J is TRBJ1-5 and V is TRBV27, with 7 bases that match TRBD1. Germline V gives CDR1 MNHEY, CDR2 SMNVEV (reference sequence). The CDR3 contains 13 residues. The trim removed 4 bases at V and 7 bases at J, leaving 4 bases unmatched. CDR3 protein: CASSYRGGQPQHF. DNA for the CDR3: TGTGCCAGCAGTTACAGGGGAGGACAGCCCCAGCATTTT.

The chain couples TRBV14 to TRBJ2-7, with D perhaps TRBD1 (5 bases). The CDR3 loop spans 14 amino acids. Deletions cut 4 bases from V and 2 bases from J, with 12 bases between. CDR1 and CDR2 from the germline V gene are SGHDN and FVKESK. CDR3 sequence reads: CASSLSGHPYEQYF. Here the CDR3 DNA reads TGTGCCAGCAGCCTATCCGGACACCCCTACGAGCAGTACTTC.

In this sample, this clone turned up a few times. J is TRBJ1-2 and V is TRBV5-4, with D possibly TRBD1 on 5 matching bases. This CDR3 is built from 16 residues. Between the trimmed V and J ends, which lost 3 bases and 8 bases, there was a span of 23 bases. Germline lookup yields CDR1 SGHNT and CDR2 YYREEE (reference sequence). This CDR3 is CASSSRTKTVTAGYTF. For the CDR3, the DNA is TGTGCCAGCAGCTCCCGAACGAAGACAGTTACTGCGGGCTACACCTTC.

The chain has TRBV28 and TRBJ2-1, with 16 bases fitting TRBD2. J lost 10 bases, V lost 6 bases, and 9 bases had no gene match. The germline V gene has CDR1 MDHEN and CDR2 SYDVKM. This CDR3 spans 16 amino acids. The CDR3 spells CASRGLAGGRPLEQFF. CDR3 nucleotide sequence: TGTGCCAGCAGGGGACTAGCGGGGGGGAGACCACTCGAGCAGTTCTTC.

The chain is built from TRBV9 and TRBJ2-2, with D perhaps matching TRBD1 (6 bases). The CDR3 runs to 16 residues. CDR1 SGDLS and CDR2 YYNGEE come from the germline V gene. V lost 4 bases and J lost 3, with 16 bases in between. The chain's CDR3 is CASSPTGWLDTGELFF. The CDR3 DNA follows: TGTGCCAGCAGCCCTACAGGGTGGTTAGACACCGGGGAGCTGTTTTTT.